Here is one TCR beta chain with its context. Its antigen remains unknown. TCRdb's table, derived via immunoSEQ multiplex PCR, lists solely in-frame clones and lacks some. The table includes around 15,000 clones, about 42% detected once. The sample is drawn from a study of tumor-infiltrating lymphocytes in localized non-small cell lung cancer. Study outcomes and limitations: Compared with uninvolved lung, tumors showed higher T cell infiltration by TCRbeta sequencing.

The CDR3 length is 15 residues. Germline CDR1 and CDR2: SGHTA and FQGNSA. V gave up 5 bases and J gave up 9 bases, with 20 bases separating them. The chain is built from TRBV7-2 and TRBJ2-1; D assignment may be TRBD1 or TRBD2 (6 bases each). The source is a human donor with non-small cell lung cancer. Sample: lung tumor tissue. The CDR3 region has the DNA TGTGCCAGCAGCCCCCGAGGGGGGCGGTTTGGTGAGCAGTTCTTC. Protein sequence: CASSPRGGRFGEQFF.